The 18 T cell receptor beta chains below were found in one sample sequenced in a study of graft-versus-host responses after intestinal transplantation. Only in-frame clones appear in the TCRdb table, and some are missing; sequencing was by immunoSEQ multiplex PCR. Among about 90,000 clones listed, roughly 92% were seen once. Their specific antigens are unknown. Source: unstimulated CD4+ T cells sorted from spleen or lymph node cells, taken before intestinal transplant. The receptors were sampled from a human donor who received an intestinal transplant.

The chain joins TRBV19 to TRBJ2-3; D possibly uses TRBD1 or TRBD2 (5 bases each). Germline loops: CDR1 LNHDA, CDR2 SQIVND (reference sequence). V gave up 10 bases and J gave up 1 base, with 9 bases separating them. There are 12 residues in the CDR3. CDR3 protein: CATRGRTDTQYF. DNA for the CDR3: TGTGCCACCCGGGGCCGCACAGATACGCAGTATTTT. The complete variable domain, with remaining parts taken from reference TRBV19 and TRBJ2-3, reads DGGITQSPKYLFRKEGQNVTLSCEQNLNHDAMYWYRQDPGQGLRLIYYSQIVNDFQKGDIAEGYSVSREKKESFPLTVTSAQKNPTAFYLCATRGRTDTQYFGPGTRLTVL.

Points on this clone: A read error may produce the germline difference seen at one junction end. The rearrangement joins TRBV4-2 to TRBJ2-5; D not certain. Looked up from germline, CDR1 is LGHNA and CDR2 is YNFKEQ. The CDR3 extends over 15 amino acids. In DNA form, the CDR3 reads TGTGCCGGCAGCCAAGAGGACGGACGCCAAGAGACCCAGTACTTC. The encoded protein is CAGSQEDGRQETQYF.

The genes are TRBV5-1 and TRBJ2-1, with 8 bases that match TRBD1. V was pared by 1 base and J by 6 bases, with 6 bases of the junction left unmatched. CDR1 and CDR2 (germline): SGHRS, YFSETQ. CDR3 length: 15 residues. This CDR3 is CASSLRQGAINEQFF. As DNA, the CDR3 is TGCGCCAGCAGCTTGCGGCAGGGGGCAATCAATGAGCAGTTCTTC. The full variable domain, its missing parts supplied by reference TRBV5-1 and TRBJ2-1, is KAGVTQTPRYLIKTRGQQVTLSCSPISGHRSVSWYQQTPGQGLQFLFEYFSETQRNKGNFPGRFSGRQFSNSRSEMNVSTLELGDSALYLCASSLRQGAINEQFFGPGTRLTVL.

The genes are TRBV6-1 and TRBJ1-3; no definite D call. The germline gives CDR1 MNHNS, CDR2 SASEGT. The CDR3 consists of 15 residues. Trimming took 4 bases from V and 0 from J, leaving 10 bases between them. CDR3 region: CASSVDTYSGNTIYF. DNA for the CDR3: TGTGCCAGCAGTGTTGACACCTACTCTGGAAACACCATATATTTT.

This sequence joins TRBV10-1 and TRBJ2-3; 9 bases map to TRBD2. Germline CDR1 and CDR2: WNHNN and SYGVQD (reference sequence). CDR3 length equals 14 residues. The J segment lost 6 bases and the V segment lost 2 bases, leaving 3 bases of the junction unmatched. CDR3 coding DNA: TGCGCCAGCAGTGAGGGGACTAGCTGGGATACGCAGTATTTT. It yields the protein CASSEGTSWDTQYF.

This chain joins TRBV6-1 and TRBJ1-5; 7 bases are shared with TRBD1. With V trimmed by 5 bases and J by 0 bases, 4 bases remained unmatched. This CDR3 region has 15 residues. The V gene's germline CDR1 is MNHNS and CDR2 SASEGT. DNA for the CDR3: TGTGCCAGCAGTTGGGACAGCTATAGCAATCAGCCCCAGCATTTT. Its translation is CASSWDSYSNQPQHF.

The rearrangement uses TRBV7-9 and TRBJ1-1; no reliable D call. The V end was cut by 5 bases, the J end by 12 bases, with 13 bases between. Germline values: CDR1 SEHNR, CDR2 FQNEAQ (reference sequence). The CDR3 is made up of 11 amino acids. The CDR3 nucleotides read TGTGCCAGCAGCCCCGGGGAAAAAACTTTCTTT. Residues: CASSPGEKTFF.

The rearrangement joins TRBV5-8 to TRBJ2-1, with 8 bases lining up with TRBD2. Trimming took 2 bases from V and 8 from J; bases not matched to a gene: 18. This CDR3 has 18 amino acids. Germline CDR1 is SGHTS and CDR2 is YDEGEE. CDR3: CASSFGTILAGGLYEQFF. The CDR3 nucleotides are TGTGCCAGCAGCTTCGGGACAATCCTTGCGGGAGGTCTTTATGAGCAGTTCTTC.

This clone was seen a single time. V gene TRBV7-3 combines with J gene TRBJ2-7; D not resolved. V dropped 2 bases and J dropped 0 bases, with 23 bases sitting between them. This CDR3 spans 19 amino acids. CDR1 and CDR2 from the germline V gene are SGHTA and FQGTGA. The CDR3 here is CASSLASRRDGLHSYEQYF. CDR3 DNA: TGTGCCAGCAGCTTAGCGTCACGCCGAGACGGATTACACTCCTACGAGCAGTACTTC.

The rearrangement uses TRBV14 and TRBJ2-1, with 9 bases matching TRBD1. Losses at the gene ends were 4 bases for V and 12 bases for J; bases not matched to a gene: 10. From germline, CDR1 is SGHDN and CDR2 FVKESK. The CDR3 has 14 residues. The CDR3 sequence: CASSRGQGSLRQFF. CDR3 nucleotide sequence: TGTGCCAGCAGCCGCGGACAGGGGAGCCTTCGGCAGTTCTTC.

The chain employs TRBV18 and TRBJ1-1, with 7 bases aligning to TRBD1. The CDR3 runs to 13 residues. CDR1 and CDR2 from the germline V gene are KGHSH and LQKENI. The junction had 4 bases not matched to a gene; V was cut back by 8 bases and J by 1 base. In DNA form, the CDR3 reads TGTGCCAGCCACCGGGACAGGAACACTGAAGCTTTCTTT. Its translation is CASHRDRNTEAFF.

The gene calls are TRBV28 and TRBJ2-1; 10 bases agree with TRBD1. The CDR3 is made up of 15 amino acids. From germline, CDR1 is MDHEN and CDR2 SYDVKM. The V gene end was trimmed by 8 bases and the J gene end by 6 bases; junction bases not matched to a gene: 10. In DNA, the CDR3 is TGTGCCAGCGTCCCCCCCGGGACAGGGGTCAATGAGCAGTTCTTC. This translates into CASVPPGTGVNEQFF.

The chain combines TRBV6-6 with TRBJ1-1, with D uncertain. The V end was cut by 6 bases, the J end by 1 base, with 6 bases between. This CDR3 region has 12 residues. Germline CDR1 and CDR2: MNHNY and SVGAGI (reference sequence). The CDR3 loop is CASREKNTEAFF. In DNA form, the CDR3 reads TGTGCCAGCAGAGAGAAGAACACTGAAGCTTTCTTT.

V gene TRBV19 combines with J gene TRBJ1-1, with D possibly being TRBD1 (5 bases). The CDR3 covers 12 residues. V lost 4 bases, J lost 4 bases, and 7 bases lay in between. The germline CDR1 and CDR2 sequences are LNHDA and SQIVND (reference sequence). CDR3 in amino acids: CASSRQPTEAFF. DNA for the CDR3: TGTGCCAGTAGTAGACAGCCCACTGAAGCTTTCTTT.

The chain carries TRBV5-4 and TRBJ2-1, with 9 bases lining up with TRBD2. V shed 2 bases and J 4 bases; nucleotides not matched to a gene: 7. The CDR3 length is 16 residues. CDR1 SGHNT and CDR2 YYREEE come from the germline V gene (reference sequence). The DNA for the CDR3 is TGTGCCAGCAGCTTCGGGGGTAGCGGGAGTTACAATGAGCAGTTCTTC. Protein sequence: CASSFGGSGSYNEQFF.

The chain is built from TRBV6-5 and TRBJ1-4, with 9 bases aligning to TRBD1. The CDR3 spans 15 residues. V trimming: 2 bases; J trimming: 7 bases; junction bases outside the gene matches: 5. Germline CDR1 reads MNHEY; CDR2 reads SVGAGI. CDR3 DNA: TGTGCCAGCAGTTACACCGGGACAGGGATTGAAAAACTGTTTTTT. Protein product: CASSYTGTGIEKLFF.

This chain joins TRBV4-1 and TRBJ2-7; TRBD2 is a possible D gene (5 bases). From germline, CDR1 is MGHRA and CDR2 YSYEKL. The CDR3 is made up of 15 amino acids. V was clipped by 6 bases and J by 7 bases, with 22 bases between them. Written as DNA, the CDR3 is TGCGCCAGCAGGAAAGGCATTCTCGGGCGCGGGGAGCAGTACTTC. The encoded protein is CASRKGILGRGEQYF.

This clone was counted a single time. The chain combines TRBV28 with TRBJ2-7; TRBD1 matches at 7 bases. Germline assignment: CDR1 MDHEN and CDR2 SYDVKM. J was trimmed by 2 bases and V by 6 bases; bases with no gene match: 7. This CDR3 is 14 amino acids long. CDR3 sequence: CASRQNRGPYEQYF. As DNA, the CDR3 is TGTGCCAGCAGACAAAACAGGGGACCCTACGAGCAGTACTTC.